This is a list of T cell receptor beta chains from one sample in a study of cytomegalovirus exposure and HLA in healthy donors. Profiled with immunoSEQ multiplex PCR; TCRdb holds only in-frame clones, not every one. In the table there are 150,000 to 200,000 clones, more than 75% of which are singletons. Sequenced: PBMCs. These receptors came from a man aged 18 to 30 in good health and CMV-seronegative. Both conserved end residues are part of each CDR3. The D gene is left open where the match is weak. Not every row has a clone size; where given, it reads once, few, many or a size class.

j_gene | abundance | d_gene | v_gene | CDR3aa | CDR3nt
TRBJ2-7 | once | TRBD1 | TRBV10-3 | CATGTAYEQYF | TGTGCCACCGGGACAGCCTACGAGCAGTACTTC
TRBJ2-5 | NA | NA | TRBV29-1 | CSVEGGRGGTAVQYF | TGCAGCGTTGAAGGGGGCAGGGGTGGAACCGCGGTCCAGTACTTC
TRBJ1-2 | NA | TRBD1 | TRBV5-1 | CASSLEVLGRQGATNGYTF | TGCGCCAGCAGCTTAGAAGTTCTAGGTCGACAGGGGGCGACGAATGGCTACACCTTC
TRBJ2-3 | NA | NA | TRBV27 | CASSFGRGADTQYF | TGTGCCAGCAGTTTTGGACGCGGGGCCGATACGCAGTATTTT
TRBJ1-2 | NA | TRBD1 | TRBV5-1 | CASRKGQLPIRNYGYTF | TGCGCCAGCAGGAAGGGACAGTTGCCGATCCGGAACTATGGCTACACCTTC
TRBJ2-4 | NA | TRBD1 | TRBV2 | CASRTDRVLAKNIQYF | TGTGCCAGCAGAACGGACAGGGTTCTAGCCAAAAACATTCAGTACTTC
TRBJ2-6 | once | NA | TRBV28 | CATWPSGANVLTF | TGTGCCACCTGGCCTTCTGGGGCCAACGTCCTGACTTTC
TRBJ1-2 | NA | TRBD1 | TRBV6-1 | CASVDASGGSYGYTF | TGTGCCAGCGTTGATGCTTCAGGGGGTAGCTATGGCTACACCTTC
TRBJ2-5 | NA | TRBD1 | TRBV15 | CATSRAFQGAMKTQYF | TGTGCCACCAGCAGAGCTTTTCAGGGGGCAATGAAGACCCAGTACTTC
TRBJ2-7 | NA | TRBD1 | TRBV5-6 | CASSSDRAYEQYF | TGTGCCAGCAGCTCCGACAGGGCCTACGAGCAGTACTTC
TRBJ2-7 | NA | NA | TRBV6-5 | CASRGGQLSSYEQYF | TGTGCCAGCAGGGGGGGACAGTTAAGCTCCTACGAGCAGTACTTC
TRBJ2-1 | NA | NA | TRBV29-1 | CSVWGGRSHEQFF | TGCAGCGTTTGGGGGGGGCGTAGCCATGAGCAGTTCTTC
TRBJ2-1 | once | TRBD2 | TRBV4-1 | CASSPYGTSGSNEQFF | TGCGCCAGCAGCCCTTACGGAACTAGCGGATCCAATGAGCAGTTCTTC
TRBJ2-1 | NA | TRBD2 | TRBV28 | CASSLVAGAHNEQFF | TGTGCCAGCAGTTTGGTAGCGGGAGCCCACAATGAGCAGTTCTTC
TRBJ2-3 | NA | TRBD2 | TRBV7-2 | CASSRDYLSTDTQYF | TGTGCCAGCAGCCGGGACTACCTTAGCACAGATACGCAGTATTTT
TRBJ2-7 | NA | TRBD2 | TRBV6-6 | CASSYGTRNSYEQYF | TGTGCCAGCAGTTACGGGACTAGGAACTCCTACGAGCAGTACTTC
TRBJ2-6 | NA | NA | TRBV11-3 | CVHGGYSGANVLTF | TGTGTCCACGGCGGCTACTCTGGGGCCAACGTCCTGACTTTC
TRBJ1-1 | NA | NA | TRBV5-1 | CASSRGHNTEAFF | TGCGCCAGCAGCAGAGGACATAACACTGAAGCTTTCTTT
TRBJ1-5 | NA | NA | TRBV2 | CASSGVVGEQPQHF | TGTGCCAGCAGTGGGGTGGTAGGAGAACAGCCCCAGCATTTT
TRBJ2-5 | NA | NA | TRBV13 | CASTPQREQETQYF | TGTGCCAGCACCCCCCAGCGAGAGCAAGAGACCCAGTACTTC
TRBJ1-1 | NA | TRBD1 | TRBV7-9 | CASSSPRQGPLNTEAFF | TGTGCCAGCAGCTCACCCAGACAGGGGCCCCTGAACACTGAAGCTTTCTTT
TRBJ2-7 | NA | NA | TRBV25-1 | CASRQNYEQYF | TGTGCCAGCAGGCAGAACTACGAGCAGTACTTC
TRBJ1-5 | NA | NA | TRBV5-6 | CASSLARDQPQHF | TGTGCCAGCAGCTTGGCCAGGGATCAGCCCCAGCATTTT
TRBJ1-1 | NA | TRBD1 | TRBV29-1 | CSVRQGSNTEAFF | TGCAGCGTACGACAGGGGTCGAACACTGAAGCTTTCTTT
TRBJ1-5 | NA | NA | TRBV5-1 | CASIRFGGSNQPQHF | TGCGCCAGCATCCGGTTCGGGGGTAGCAATCAGCCCCAGCATTTT
TRBJ2-2 | NA | NA | TRBV5-1 | CASSLGSSNTGELFF | TGCGCCAGCAGCTTGGGTAGTTCGAACACCGGGGAGCTGTTTTTT
TRBJ2-7 | NA | TRBD1 | TRBV25-1 | CASSVVGQGAYEQYF | TGTGCCAGCAGTGTTGTAGGACAGGGGGCGTATGAGCAGTACTTC
TRBJ2-3 | NA | NA | TRBV6-5 | CASSYGEEFTDTQYF | TGTGCCAGCAGTTACGGGGAGGAATTCACAGATACGCAGTATTTT
TRBJ2-2 | NA | NA | TRBV28 | CASRAGVNTGELFF | TGTGCCAGCAGAGCAGGCGTTAACACCGGGGAGCTGTTTTTT
TRBJ2-1 | NA | NA | TRBV5-1 | CASSLGQRPTGDEQFF | TGCGCCAGCAGCTTGGGGCAGCGGCCCACCGGGGATGAGCAGTTCTTC
TRBJ2-5 | NA | NA | TRBV19 | CASSEDQETQYF | TGTGCCAGTAGTGAGGACCAAGAGACCCAGTACTTC
TRBJ2-1 | NA | NA | TRBV11-2 | CASSFFGGREQFF | TGTGCCAGCAGCTTCTTCGGGGGGCGGGAGCAGTTCTTC
TRBJ1-2 | NA | NA | TRBV13 | CASRWAGGPGYTF | TGTGCCAGCAGGTGGGCGGGGGGCCCTGGCTACACCTTC
TRBJ1-5 | NA | NA | TRBV27 | CASSFSGGNQPQHF | TGTGCCAGCAGTTTCTCCGGGGGAAATCAGCCCCAGCATTTT
TRBJ2-7 | NA | TRBD2 | TRBV7-8 | CASSVGGLAGEQYF | TGTGCCAGCAGCGTAGGGGGACTAGCCGGCGAGCAGTACTTC
TRBJ1-1 | once | NA | TRBV11-2 | CASSSSPQGNTEAFF | TGTGCCAGCAGCTCTTCACCTCAGGGGAACACTGAAGCTTTCTTT
TRBJ2-7 | few | TRBD2 | TRBV5-1 | CASSPAGGVEGVGYEQYF | TGCGCCAGCAGCCCCGCCGGGGGGGTAGAGGGGGTCGGCTACGAGCAGTACTTC
TRBJ2-1 | NA | TRBD2 | TRBV4-1 | CASSRNAGGGSYNEQFF | TGCGCCAGCAGCCGGAACGCCGGGGGAGGGTCCTACAATGAGCAGTTCTTC
TRBJ1-2 | NA | TRBD1 | TRBV28 | CASSPLGKGGLANYGYTF | TGTGCCAGCAGTCCGTTGGGGAAAGGGGGCTTGGCCAACTATGGCTACACCTTC
TRBJ1-6 | few | NA | TRBV6-5 | CASSDRNNSPLHF | TGTGCCAGCTCGGACAGAAATAATTCACCCCTCCACTTT